The 24 T cell receptor beta chains reported below all come from one sample, sequenced in a study of T cell responses to AZD1222 COVID-19 vaccine. The data were produced by immunoSEQ multiplex PCR, yet TCRdb's version contains in-frame clones alone and is incomplete. The sample holds 200,000 to 250,000 clones, approximately 94% seen once. The sample here was peripheral blood, taken on day 0 of MenACWY control vaccination. Receptors were obtained from an adult in good health.

The genes are TRBV7-3 and TRBJ2-1; 14 nucleotides match TRBD2. The CDR3 length is 17 residues. In germline, CDR1 is SGHTA, CDR2 FQGTGA. The junction had 9 bases not matched to a gene; V was cut back by 2 bases and J by 9 bases. The CDR3 here is CASSLGGLAGGLGEQFF. DNA for the CDR3: TGTGCCAGCAGCTTAGGTGGACTAGCGGGGGGTTTAGGTGAGCAGTTCTTC.

This chain links TRBV6-2 or TRBV6-3 with TRBJ2-7; D is perhaps TRBD1 or TRBD2 (5 bases each). Trimming left V 5 bases short and J 0 bases short, with 23 bases between. CDR3 length equals 18 residues. The germline V gene has CDR1 MNHEY and CDR2 SVGEGT. The CDR3: CASSPHPGLGTGSYEQYF. The CDR3 bases are TGTGCCAGCAGTCCCCACCCGGGTCTAGGGACGGGCTCCTACGAGCAGTACTTC.

The gene calls are TRBV6-6 and TRBJ2-7, with 7 bases identical to TRBD1. Germline CDR1 MNHNY, CDR2 SVGAGI (reference sequence). The length of the CDR3 is 14 residues. J lost 4 bases, V lost 0 bases, and 3 bases had no gene match. In nucleotides, the CDR3 is TGTGCCAGCAGTTACTCGACAGGGCAGTACGAGCAGTACTTC. It translates to CASSYSTGQYEQYF.

As concerns this clone: One end of the junction does not line up with germline, which may come from a read error. V and J are TRBV7-7 and TRBJ2-5; TRBD2 might be the D (6 bases). The CDR3 runs 15 residues. CDR1 and CDR2 (germline): SSHAT, FNYEAQ (reference sequence). CDR3 amino acids: CASSLNRGRQETQYF. DNA of the CDR3: TGTGCTAGCAGCCTTAATCGGGGGAGACAAGAGACCCAGTACTTC.

V is TRBV5-1 and J is TRBJ2-2; 9 bases fit TRBD1. The CDR3 runs to 17 residues. With 0 bases clipped from V and 5 bases from J, the junction kept 8 bases outside the gene matches. Germline CDR1 SGHRS, CDR2 YFSETQ. The CDR3 DNA is TGCGCCAGCAGCTTGGCCCGGGACAGGGTATGGACCGGGGAGCTGTTTTTT. Protein sequence: CASSLARDRVWTGELFF.

This chain connects TRBV11-2 to TRBJ1-1; no clear D. CDR3 size: 13 residues. Trimming left V 1 base short and J 4 bases short, with 7 bases between. Germline-derived CDR1 and CDR2 are SGHAT and FQNNGV. The CDR3 DNA sequence: TGTGCCAGCAGCTTAGGTCTGGTCACTGAAGCTTTCTTT. Protein sequence: CASSLGLVTEAFF. The full variable domain, with the rest looked up from reference TRBV11-2 and TRBJ1-1, is EAGVAQSPRYKIIEKRQSVAFWCNPISGHATLYWYQQILGQGPKLLIQFQNNGVVDDSQLPKDRFSAERLKGVDSTLKIQPAKLEDSAVYLCASSLGLVTEAFFGQGTRLTVV.

The chain uses TRBV5-1 and TRBJ2-1; 12 bases map to TRBD2. Germline V gives CDR1 SGHRS, CDR2 YFSETQ. V dropped 4 bases and J dropped 5; count of bases not matched to a gene: 4. The CDR3 totals 15 residues. This chain's CDR3 is CASSPRLAGDNEQFF. CDR3 DNA sequence: TGCGCCAGCAGCCCAAGACTAGCGGGGGACAATGAGCAGTTCTTC.

The chain carries TRBV5-6 and TRBJ2-1; D is undetermined. The CDR3 is 11 residues long. V was pared by 3 bases and J by 6 bases, with 4 bases between. CDR1 is SGHDT and CDR2 is YYEEEE in the germline V gene. CDR3 sequence reads: CASSWGNEQFF. In nucleotides, the CDR3 is TGTGCCAGCAGCTGGGGCAATGAGCAGTTCTTC.

The J gene is TRBJ1-1, the V gene TRBV9; TRBD1 matches at 7 bases. The CDR3 is made up of 14 amino acids. Germline V lookup: CDR1 SGDLS, CDR2 YYNGEE. Losses at the gene ends were 5 bases for V and 0 bases for J; bases not matched to a gene: 4. This chain's CDR3 is CASSLGTVNTEAFF. The CDR3 coding sequence is TGTGCCAGCAGTCTTGGGACAGTGAACACTGAAGCTTTCTTT.

The V and J genes are TRBV2 and TRBJ2-3; 9 bases fit TRBD1. Germline V gives CDR1 SNHLY, CDR2 FYNNEI. V was clipped by 5 bases and J by 2 bases; unmatched bases: 8. This CDR3 is built from 16 residues. DNA of the CDR3: TGTGCCAGCAGTTTTGGACAGGGGTACTACACAGATACGCAGTATTTT. Residues: CASSFGQGYYTDTQYF.

This chain links TRBV7-8 with TRBJ2-1; TRBD1 matches at 7 bases. Trimming took 5 bases from V and 0 from J; bases not matched to a gene: 13. The germline V gene encodes CDR1 SGHVS and CDR2 FQNEAQ. This CDR3 has 18 residues. CDR3 region: CASSTRVTGQSSYNEQFF. In nucleotides, the CDR3 is TGTGCCAGCAGCACTCGGGTTACGGGACAGAGCTCCTACAATGAGCAGTTCTTC.

This sequence joins TRBV5-1 and TRBJ2-5; D is perhaps TRBD1 (5 bases). The CDR3 loop spans 15 amino acids. V gave up 4 bases and J gave up 2 bases, with 15 bases separating them. The germline gives CDR1 SGHRS, CDR2 YFSETQ. The CDR3 loop is CASSLGQGRQETQYF. In DNA, the CDR3 is TGCGCCAGCAGCCTTGGGCAGGGAAGGCAAGAGACCCAGTACTTC.

The rearrangement links TRBV29-1 to TRBJ1-3, with D uncertain. Trimming removed 5 bases at V and 4 bases at J, with 12 bases between. The V gene's germline CDR1 is SQVTM and CDR2 ANQGSEA. This CDR3 spans 13 amino acids. The CDR3 sequence: CSVQKGTGNTIYF. CDR3 bases: TGCAGCGTTCAAAAGGGCACAGGAAACACCATATATTTT. Looking up the rest from reference TRBV29-1 and TRBJ1-3 gives the full variable domain: SAVISQKPSRDICQRGTSLTIQCQVDSQVTMMFWYRQQPGQSLTLIATANQGSEATYESGFVIDKFPISRPNLTFSTLTVSNMSPEDSSIYLCSVQKGTGNTIYFGEGSWLTVV.

This clone was seen a single time. This CDR3 is CASSYTYTGTQPQHF. CDR3 DNA sequence: TGTGCCAGCAGTTACACCTATACAGGGACCCAGCCCCAGCATTTT. The chain couples TRBV6-5 to TRBJ1-5; maybe TRBD1 (6 bases). Per the germline V gene, CDR1 is MNHEY and CDR2 is SVGAGI. CDR3 length: 15 amino acids. Trimming left V 2 bases short and J 7 bases short, with 15 bases between.

V is TRBV5-1 and J is TRBJ1-1; D may be TRBD1 (5 bases). Germline loops: CDR1 SGHRS, CDR2 YFSETQ. Trimming left V 4 bases short and J 1 base short, with 11 bases between. The CDR3 has 14 residues. The DNA for the CDR3 is TGCGCCAGCAGCAGACAAGGGACGAACACTGAAGCTTTCTTT. Translation gives CASSRQGTNTEAFF.

The table lists this clone with a few counts. CDR3 sequence (DNA): TGTGCCAGCAGCCCCCAGGCCCTAGATGAGCAGTTCTTC. Translating it yields CASSPQALDEQFF. The chain links TRBV7-2 to TRBJ2-1; D is undetermined. The CDR3 loop spans 13 amino acids. The ends were cut back, 5 bases at V and 8 bases at J, with 13 bases in the middle. CDR1 SGHTA and CDR2 FQGNSA come from the germline V gene.

The table lists this clone with a count of one. The J gene is TRBJ1-1, the V gene TRBV5-1, with a weak D call TRBD1 (5 bases). The CDR3 length is 15 residues. The germline CDR1 and CDR2 sequences are SGHRS and YFSETQ. The V end lost 4 bases, the J end lost 3 bases, and 16 bases lay between the germline ends. The CDR3 sequence is CASSIRGRSDTEAFF. The CDR3 DNA reads TGCGCCAGCAGCATAAGGGGACGGTCGGACACTGAAGCTTTCTTT.

Comment on this clone: Other nucleotide sequences in the sample specify the same CDR3. The chain is built from TRBV6-5 and TRBJ1-4, with TRBD1 matching over 9 bases. The CDR3 loop spans 14 amino acids. Germline V gene sequence: CDR1 MNHEY, CDR2 SVGAGI. J lost 8 bases, V lost 6 bases, and 7 bases had no gene match. The CDR3 region is CASREGQGREKLFF. The CDR3 DNA reads TGTGCCAGCAGAGAGGGACAGGGCAGGGAAAAACTGTTTTTT.

V gene TRBV4-1 combines with J gene TRBJ1-1; a possible D gene is TRBD1 (6 bases). Germline V lookup: CDR1 MGHRA, CDR2 YSYEKL. V lost 2 bases, J lost 3 bases, and 13 bases lay in between. CDR3 length: 15 residues. CDR3 bases: TGCGCCAGCAGCCAATTATCCGGGGGCTACACTGAAGCTTTCTTT. The encoded protein is CASSQLSGGYTEAFF.

A few counts support this clone. The chain joins TRBV19 to TRBJ1-5; tentatively, D is TRBD1 (5 bases). Trimming left V 6 bases short and J 0 bases short, with 12 bases between. The V gene's germline CDR1 is LNHDA and CDR2 SQIVND (reference sequence). This CDR3 is built from 15 residues. The CDR3 sequence: CASRTQVFSNQPQHF. The DNA for the CDR3 is TGTGCCAGTAGAACACAGGTCTTTAGCAATCAGCCCCAGCATTTT. The full variable domain, in which reference TRBV19 and TRBJ1-5 provide the parts outside the CDR3, is DGGITQSPKYLFRKEGQNVTLSCEQNLNHDAMYWYRQDPGQGLRLIYYSQIVNDFQKGDIAEGYSVSREKKESFPLTVTSAQKNPTAFYLCASRTQVFSNQPQHFGDGTRLSIL.

This chain uses TRBV9 with TRBJ2-1; possibly TRBD2 for D (5 bases). The V gene lost 2 bases and the J gene lost 0 bases, with 9 bases spanning the gap. The CDR3 extends over 15 amino acids. Germline V gene lookup returns CDR1 SGDLS and CDR2 YYNGEE. CDR3 DNA sequence: TGTGCCAGCAGCGTTTCCGGGGACTCCTACAATGAGCAGTTCTTC. Translation: CASSVSGDSYNEQFF. Complete variable domain (other parts from reference TRBV9 and TRBJ2-1): DSGVTQTPKHLITATGQRVTLRCSPRSGDLSVYWYQQSLDQGLQFLIQYYNGEERAKGNILERFSAQQFPDLHSELNLSSLELGDSALYFCASSVSGDSYNEQFFGPGTRLTVL.

This clone occurred once. The chain uses TRBV18 and TRBJ2-1; TRBD1 matches 10 bases. The CDR3 loop spans 16 amino acids. Trimming cost V 3 bases and J 4 bases; bases outside gene matches: 6. From germline, CDR1 is KGHSH and CDR2 LQKENI. This chain's CDR3 is CASSPKTGGHYNEQFF. CDR3 in DNA: TGTGCCAGCTCACCTAAGACAGGGGGCCATTACAATGAGCAGTTCTTC. Using reference TRBV18 and TRBJ2-1 for the parts outside the CDR3, the full variable domain is NAGVMQNPRHLVRRRGQEARLRCSPMKGHSHVYWYRQLPEEGLKFMVYLQKENIIDESGMPKERFSAEFPKEGPSILRIQQVVRGDSAAYFCASSPKTGGHYNEQFFGPGTRLTVL.

To note about this clone: Other nucleotide sequences in the sample specify the same CDR3. The DNA for the CDR3 is TGCAGCGTGGGTCAGGGAGGGAATCAGCCCCAGCATTTT. Amino acids: CSVGQGGNQPQHF. This chain links TRBV29-1 with TRBJ1-5; TRBD1 is a possible D gene (5 bases). The germline CDR1 and CDR2 sequences are SQVTM and ANQGSEA. This CDR3 is built from 13 residues. Trimming pared 6 bases from V and 4 bases from J, leaving 13 bases between.

The V and J genes are TRBV19 and TRBJ2-7, with D possibly matching TRBD1 (5 bases). Per germline, CDR1 LNHDA and CDR2 SQIVND (reference sequence). CDR3 size: 12 residues. V was cut by 4 bases and J by 3 bases, with 7 bases left in between. The CDR3 coding sequence is TGTGCCAGTAGTACAGGGTACTACGAGCAGTACTTC. Amino acids: CASSTGYYEQYF.